These T cell receptor beta chains were read from a single sample in a study of T cell responses to AZD1222 COVID-19 vaccine. Generated by immunoSEQ multiplex PCR, the TCRdb table keeps only in-frame clones and is missing some. The sample consists of 100,000 or so clones, around 94% of them appearing once. Sequenced material: peripheral blood, taken on day 0 of AZD1222 vaccination. These receptors all stem from an adult in good health. The CDR3 runs from the conserved cysteine through the conserved F or W. D genes are given only for firm matches. Part of the rows lack a size; the others show once, few, many or a class for expanded clones.

cdr3_aa: CASSYSGPTYNEQFF
cdr3_nt: TGTGCCAGCAGTTACTCGGGACCCACCTACAATGAGCAGTTCTTC
v_call: TRBV6-5
d_call: .
clone_size: .
j_call: TRBJ2-1

cdr3_aa: CASSEGGLAYGYTF
cdr3_nt: TGTGCCAGCAGTGAGGGGGGGCTCGCCTATGGCTACACCTTC
v_call: TRBV28
d_call: .
clone_size: .
j_call: TRBJ1-2

cdr3_aa: CASSYPYGGQPQHF
cdr3_nt: TGTGCCAGCAGTTACCCCTATGGTGGCCAGCCCCAGCATTTT
v_call: TRBV6-6
d_call: .
clone_size: .
j_call: TRBJ1-5

cdr3_aa: CASSKGGGYTGELFF
cdr3_nt: TGTGCCAGCAGCAAAGGGGGCGGGTACACCGGGGAGCTGTTTTTT
v_call: TRBV7-2
d_call: TRBD1
clone_size: .
j_call: TRBJ2-2

cdr3_aa: CAWSVHVGNNEQFF
cdr3_nt: TGTGCCTGGAGTGTACATGTCGGCAACAATGAGCAGTTCTTC
v_call: TRBV30
d_call: .
clone_size: .
j_call: TRBJ2-1

cdr3_aa: CASTYRDRGYEQYF
cdr3_nt: TGTGCCAGCACTTACCGGGACAGGGGCTACGAGCAGTACTTC
v_call: TRBV6-5
d_call: TRBD1
clone_size: .
j_call: TRBJ2-7

cdr3_aa: CAISEGRQGAYGYTF
cdr3_nt: TGTGCCATCAGTGAGGGGAGACAGGGAGCCTATGGCTACACCTTC
v_call: TRBV10-3
d_call: TRBD1
clone_size: .
j_call: TRBJ1-2

cdr3_aa: CASRGYRDRATEAFF
cdr3_nt: TGTGCCAGCAGAGGGTACCGGGACAGGGCTACTGAAGCTTTCTTT
v_call: TRBV6-5
d_call: TRBD1
clone_size: .
j_call: TRBJ1-1

cdr3_aa: CASSLGSWGSTEAFF
cdr3_nt: TGTGCCAGCAGCTTAGGGTCTTGGGGGTCCACTGAAGCTTTCTTT
v_call: TRBV7-2
d_call: .
clone_size: .
j_call: TRBJ1-1

cdr3_aa: CASSLGDREQFF
cdr3_nt: TGTGCCAGCAGCTTAGGCGATCGTGAGCAGTTCTTC
v_call: TRBV11-3
d_call: .
clone_size: few
j_call: TRBJ2-1

cdr3_aa: CATGTGVGVSNQPQHF
cdr3_nt: TGTGCCACCGGGACAGGGGTTGGTGTAAGCAATCAGCCCCAGCATTTT
v_call: TRBV10-3
d_call: TRBD1
clone_size: .
j_call: TRBJ1-5

cdr3_aa: CASSLSGFGNYEQYF
cdr3_nt: TGTGCCAGCAGTTTATCGGGATTTGGCAACTACGAGCAGTACTTC
v_call: TRBV27
d_call: .
clone_size: .
j_call: TRBJ2-7

cdr3_aa: CASSLGGGIGLARHEQYF
cdr3_nt: TGCGCCAGCAGCTTGGGGGGAGGGATCGGACTAGCGCGTCACGAGCAGTACTTC
v_call: TRBV5-1
d_call: TRBD2
clone_size: .
j_call: TRBJ2-7

cdr3_aa: CASSGEYGELFF
cdr3_nt: TGTGCCAGCAGTGGGGAGTACGGGGAGCTGTTTTTT
v_call: TRBV2
d_call: .
clone_size: .
j_call: TRBJ2-2

cdr3_aa: CATGPVKNSPLHF
cdr3_nt: TGTGCCACCGGGCCAGTTAAAAATTCACCCCTCCACTTT
v_call: TRBV24-1
d_call: .
clone_size: .
j_call: TRBJ1-6

cdr3_aa: CASRLGTYNEQFF
cdr3_nt: TGTGCCAGCCGTCTCGGTACCTACAATGAGCAGTTCTTC
v_call: TRBV5-6
d_call: .
clone_size: .
j_call: TRBJ2-1

cdr3_aa: CASSPGTGLRYGYTF
cdr3_nt: TGTGCCAGCAGCCCCGGGACAGGGCTTCGCTATGGCTACACCTTC
v_call: TRBV7-6
d_call: TRBD1
clone_size: .
j_call: TRBJ1-2

cdr3_aa: CASSPEGLPNTEAFF
cdr3_nt: TGTGCCAGCAGCCCCGAGGGTCTCCCTAACACTGAAGCTTTCTTT
v_call: TRBV7-9
d_call: .
clone_size: few
j_call: TRBJ1-1

cdr3_aa: CASSPTRTVYYEKLFF
cdr3_nt: TGTGCCAGCTCACCCACTAGGACGGTCTATTATGAAAAACTGTTTTTT
v_call: TRBV18
d_call: .
clone_size: .
j_call: TRBJ1-4

cdr3_aa: CASSSTTEDRGYPFQQYF
cdr3_nt: TGTGCCAGCAGTTCCACGACCGAGGACAGGGGATACCCTTTCCAGCAGTACTTC
v_call: TRBV28
d_call: TRBD1
clone_size: .
j_call: TRBJ2-7

cdr3_aa: CASSIPGQGVHNEQFF
cdr3_nt: TGTGCCAGTAGTATTCCTGGACAGGGGGTACACAATGAGCAGTTCTTC
v_call: TRBV19
d_call: TRBD1
clone_size: .
j_call: TRBJ2-1

cdr3_aa: CASSLGDRGNTEAFF
cdr3_nt: TGTGCCAGCAGCTTGGGGGACAGGGGTAACACTGAAGCTTTCTTT
v_call: TRBV5-4
d_call: TRBD1
clone_size: once
j_call: TRBJ1-1

cdr3_aa: CASRAMLAGYNEQFF
cdr3_nt: TGTGCCAGCAGGGCGATGCTAGCGGGGTACAATGAGCAGTTCTTC
v_call: TRBV2
d_call: TRBD2
clone_size: once
j_call: TRBJ2-1

cdr3_aa: CARGDTPAYGYTF
cdr3_nt: TGTGCTAGGGGGGATACGCCCGCCTATGGCTACACCTTC
v_call: TRBV12-5
d_call: .
clone_size: .
j_call: TRBJ1-2

cdr3_aa: CASSQDESSYNEQFF
cdr3_nt: TGCGCCAGCAGCCAAGACGAGAGCTCCTACAATGAGCAGTTCTTC
v_call: TRBV4-3
d_call: .
clone_size: once
j_call: TRBJ2-1

cdr3_aa: CASSSRDAGANVLTF
cdr3_nt: TGTGCCAGCAGCTCCCGGGATGCTGGGGCCAACGTCCTGACTTTC
v_call: TRBV11-2
d_call: .
clone_size: .
j_call: TRBJ2-6

cdr3_aa: CASSLRQGRKETQYF
cdr3_nt: TGTGCCAGCAGCCTGCGACAGGGTCGGAAAGAGACCCAGTACTTC
v_call: TRBV7-2
d_call: TRBD1
clone_size: .
j_call: TRBJ2-5

cdr3_aa: CASRESGVNTGELFF
cdr3_nt: TGTGCCAGCAGGGAAAGCGGGGTTAACACCGGGGAGCTGTTTTTT
v_call: TRBV2
d_call: TRBD2
clone_size: .
j_call: TRBJ2-2

cdr3_aa: CASSPPRSYEQYF
cdr3_nt: TGTGCCAGCAGCCCCCCTAGGTCCTACGAGCAGTACTTC
v_call: TRBV7-9
d_call: .
clone_size: .
j_call: TRBJ2-7

cdr3_aa: CASGRKQSGNTIYF
cdr3_nt: TGTGCCAGCGGGCGCAAGCAATCTGGAAACACCATATATTTT
v_call: TRBV11-1
d_call: .
clone_size: once
j_call: TRBJ1-3

cdr3_aa: CASSVAGGPGTQYF
cdr3_nt: TGTGCCAGCAGCGTAGCGGGGGGGCCCGGGACCCAGTACTTC
v_call: TRBV9
d_call: TRBD2
clone_size: .
j_call: TRBJ2-5

cdr3_aa: CASSLMLAGQDEQFF
cdr3_nt: TGTGCCAGCAGCTTAATGTTAGCGGGGCAGGATGAGCAGTTCTTC
v_call: TRBV7-2
d_call: TRBD2
clone_size: .
j_call: TRBJ2-1

cdr3_aa: CASSLVGAGADTQYF
cdr3_nt: TGCGCCAGCAGCTTAGTCGGGGCCGGGGCAGATACGCAGTATTTT
v_call: TRBV5-1
d_call: .
clone_size: .
j_call: TRBJ2-3

cdr3_aa: CATRDGNNEQFF
cdr3_nt: TGTGCCACCAGGGACGGTAACAATGAGCAGTTCTTC
v_call: TRBV24-1
d_call: .
clone_size: .
j_call: TRBJ2-1

cdr3_aa: CASSQGGPTGQPQHF
cdr3_nt: TGCGCCAGCAGCCAAGGGGGGCCAACCGGTCAGCCCCAGCATTTT
v_call: TRBV4-3
d_call: .
clone_size: .
j_call: TRBJ1-5